The T cell receptor (beta chain) described here comes from a study of cytomegalovirus exposure and HLA in healthy donors. Study as a whole: A previous analysis identified 100 million or so unique TCR beta sequences derived from 180 million or so T cells. Clustering assigned about 80% of the approximately 370 genotyped donors to the Caucasian-associated ancestry cluster. Regarding the study as a whole: A later analysis linked around 15,000 TCR beta sequences to HLA alleles at 0.05 false discovery rate. It emerged from a later analysis that several of the most significant clusters appeared to be linked to common viral pathogens.

The CDR3 is made up of 15 amino acids. Deletions cut 4 bases from V and 6 bases from J, with 15 bases between. Germline CDR1 reads MDHEN; CDR2 reads SYDVKM. The PCR used 60 Vbeta and 13 Jbeta primers. TCRdb's copy holds only in-frame clones and misses some; the assay was immunoSEQ multiplex PCR. The repertoire holds roughly 100,000 clones, with 70% to 85% as singletons. On this clone: Antigen unknown.

Sample: PBMCs. The rearrangement joins TRBV28 to TRBJ1-4, with unresolved D. The TCR comes from a woman between 40 and 50 years old in good health and CMV-seronegative. In DNA, the CDR3 is TGTGCCAGCAGTTCCGCGGGGAGGACGGATGAAAAACTGTTTTTT. Encoded protein: CASSSAGRTDEKLFF.